Reported below is one T cell receptor (beta chain). It was with random hexamers that about 0.45 to 1 ug RNA was reverse transcribed. TCRdb fed the immunoSEQ multiplex PCR reads into MiXCR, producing one record per CDR3 protein. The sample consists of 110,000 or so distinct CDR3 sequences, 90% to 95% of them appearing once. TEMRA cells were enriched by FACS, and CD4+ and CD8+ T cells were negatively isolated. From germline, CDR1 is GTSNPN and CDR2 SVGIG (reference sequence). The V gene lost 4 bases and the J gene lost 2 bases, with 8 bases spanning the gap. There are 12 residues in the CDR3. The record originates from a study of CD8 T cells in Susac syndrome.

This clonotype was sampled from a human donor with multiple sclerosis. The rearrangement joins TRBV30 to TRBJ1-1, with no clear D. Sequencing used CD4+ T cells from PBMCs. The CDR3 loop is CAWIRINTEAFF. In DNA form, the CDR3 reads TGTGCCTGGATCAGGATCAACACTGAAGCTTTCTTT.